This TCR beta chain was retrieved from a study of T cells in Graves' hyperthyroidism and ophthalmopathy. The CDR3 loop spans 12 amino acids. V was cut by 6 bases and J by 3 bases, with 11 bases left in between. CDR1 and CDR2 (germline): DFQATT, SNEGSKA (reference sequence). Notes on the study in general: Most thyroid clonotypes that were expanded above 0.001 also turned up in blood. A model built on 13 V-J features separated ophthalmopathy from stable hyperthyroidism.

Amplification of TCR beta CDR3 regions was performed using RNA transcripts as template. The HTBI primer set was used in a first-round RT-PCR of the TCR CDR3. TCRdb re-called the multiplex PCR reads with MiXCR, one entry per CDR3 protein. In the table there are 690,000 or so distinct CDR3 sequences, 15% to 20% of which are singletons. When hyperthyroidism was first diagnosed, the blood sample was taken, preceding any ophthalmopathy symptoms. This clonotype was seen many times. What it binds is not known. This receptor was taken from a woman aged 50 to 60 with Graves' hyperthyroidism that later progressed to Graves' ophthalmopathy. The V and J genes are TRBV20-1 and TRBJ2-5, with unresolved D. The specimen was blood. The DNA of the CDR3 is TGCAGTGCCGAGACTGGCGAAGAGACCCAGTACTTC. It yields the protein CSAETGEETQYF.